This T cell receptor beta chain is from a study of beta chain features in type 1 diabetes. As for this clone: Its cognate antigen is unknown.

General observations from the study: Any HLA type influence on TCRB rearrangement was left unresolved here. A moderate, significant TCRB CDR3 shortening appeared in type 1 diabetes across four CD4+ subsets.

The isolated RNA, all of it, was reverse transcribed, so expressed TCRB transcripts were what got sequenced. TCRdb keeps only in-frame clones here, not all; method: immunoSEQ multiplex PCR. The sample comprises 860,000 or so clones, 17% of which are singletons, and roughly 0.025% rests with the top ten. Sequenced material: naive CD4+ T cells from blood. The receptor comes from a young woman in good health.

The CDR3, as DNA: TGTGCCAGTAGTCTACAGATTTCGCCTGGAAACACCATATATTTT. It specifies CASSLQISPGNTIYF. This chain connects TRBV19 to TRBJ1-3, with D uncertain. V lost 5 bases, J lost 2 bases, and 13 bases lay in between. The CDR3 totals 15 residues. Germline V gene lookup returns CDR1 LNHDA and CDR2 SQIVND (reference sequence).